This is a list of T cell receptor beta chains from one sample in a study of blood T cell repertoires in COVID-19. Clones were sequenced by immunoSEQ multiplex PCR, and TCRdb holds only the in-frame ones, with some missing. The sample has around 220,000 clones, around 90% seen once; the top ten hold about 15%. Sequencing was done on a sample of PBMCs or T cells enriched from blood (not recorded which). The receptors shown here come from a woman between 50 and 59 years old with acute COVID-19. Both conserved end residues are part of each CDR3. Each record gives: J gene, clone size, D gene, V gene, CDR3 DNA, CDR3 protein. A D gene is named only where the DNA matches it firmly. Rows give clone size only sometimes, using once, few, many, or a class for an expanded clone.

j_gene: TRBJ1-2
abundance: once
d_gene: -
v_gene: TRBV19
CDR3nt: TGTGCCAGTAGTCAGGGATTCTCTGGCTACACCTTC
CDR3aa: CASSQGFSGYTF

j_gene: TRBJ2-7
abundance: -
d_gene: -
v_gene: TRBV28
CDR3nt: TGTGCCAGCAGTTCCCCCAGCGGGTTCACCTACGAGCAGTACTTC
CDR3aa: CASSSPSGFTYEQYF

j_gene: TRBJ2-5
abundance: -
d_gene: -
v_gene: TRBV9
CDR3nt: TGTGCCAGCAGCCCGCAACGGGAGGAGACCCAGTACTTC
CDR3aa: CASSPQREETQYF

j_gene: TRBJ2-2
abundance: -
d_gene: TRBD1
v_gene: TRBV11-2
CDR3nt: TGTGCCAGCAGTCCGGACAGGGTGAACACCGGGGAGCTGTTTTTT
CDR3aa: CASSPDRVNTGELFF

j_gene: TRBJ2-3
abundance: -
d_gene: -
v_gene: TRBV7-9
CDR3nt: TGTGCCAGCAGCCATACAACAGGGACGGAAGATACGCAGTATTTT
CDR3aa: CASSHTTGTEDTQYF

j_gene: TRBJ2-5
abundance: -
d_gene: TRBD1
v_gene: TRBV6-5
CDR3nt: TGTGCCAGCAGTTACCAGGGGACAGGGTGGGAGACCCAGTACTTC
CDR3aa: CASSYQGTGWETQYF

j_gene: TRBJ2-7
abundance: -
d_gene: TRBD2
v_gene: TRBV13
CDR3nt: TGTGCCAGCAGCGGCTCGGCCCCCGGGACTAGCTGGAGCTCCTACGAGCAGTACTTC
CDR3aa: CASSGSAPGTSWSSYEQYF

j_gene: TRBJ1-5
abundance: -
d_gene: -
v_gene: TRBV19
CDR3nt: TGTGCCAGTAGTAAAGCAGGGCAATCGGGCAATCAGCCCCAGCATTTT
CDR3aa: CASSKAGQSGNQPQHF

j_gene: TRBJ1-5
abundance: few
d_gene: TRBD1
v_gene: TRBV4-1
CDR3nt: TGCGCCAGCTCCCCGGACAGGGTCCTTCAGCCCCAGCATTTT
CDR3aa: CASSPDRVLQPQHF

j_gene: TRBJ1-5
abundance: -
d_gene: -
v_gene: TRBV5-1
CDR3nt: TGCGCCAGCAGCTCCGGACAGCCCAATCAGCCCCAGCATTTT
CDR3aa: CASSSGQPNQPQHF

j_gene: TRBJ2-3
abundance: -
d_gene: -
v_gene: TRBV18
CDR3nt: TGTGCCAGCTCACCCCAAACTAGCACAGATACGCAGTATTTT
CDR3aa: CASSPQTSTDTQYF

j_gene: TRBJ2-2
abundance: -
d_gene: TRBD1
v_gene: TRBV18
CDR3nt: TGTGCCAGCTCTCACTCCTTAGGGACAGCTTTCACCGGGGAGCTGTTTTTT
CDR3aa: CASSHSLGTAFTGELFF

j_gene: TRBJ1-2
abundance: once
d_gene: TRBD1
v_gene: TRBV19
CDR3nt: TGTGCCAGTAGTCCGACCCCGGGACAGCTCTATGGCTACACCTTC
CDR3aa: CASSPTPGQLYGYTF

j_gene: TRBJ1-2
abundance: -
d_gene: TRBD1
v_gene: TRBV27
CDR3nt: TGTGCCAGCAGTCCCTCCGGGAGGGGGCTAAACTATGGCTACACCTTC
CDR3aa: CASSPSGRGLNYGYTF

j_gene: TRBJ2-1
abundance: -
d_gene: -
v_gene: TRBV12-2
CDR3nt: TGTGCAAGTCGCTTGGGCAGGGCGCCGAGCTCCTACAATGAGCAGTTCTTC
CDR3aa: CASRLGRAPSSYNEQFF

j_gene: TRBJ1-2
abundance: -
d_gene: -
v_gene: TRBV4-3
CDR3nt: TGCGCCAGCAGCCAAGATGGACTAGGCTATGGCTACACCTTC
CDR3aa: CASSQDGLGYGYTF

j_gene: TRBJ1-5
abundance: -
d_gene: TRBD1
v_gene: TRBV7-8
CDR3nt: TGTGCCAGCAGCCGAGGGACAGGGGAATATCAGCCCCAGCATTTT
CDR3aa: CASSRGTGEYQPQHF

j_gene: TRBJ2-1
abundance: -
d_gene: -
v_gene: TRBV11-2
CDR3nt: TGTGCCAGCACGGCGGTTAGATCCTACAATGAGCAGTTCTTC
CDR3aa: CASTAVRSYNEQFF

j_gene: TRBJ1-2
abundance: few
d_gene: -
v_gene: TRBV18
CDR3nt: TGTGCCAGCTCACCAGCCAGGGCTGACTATGGCTACACCTTC
CDR3aa: CASSPARADYGYTF

j_gene: TRBJ2-1
abundance: few
d_gene: TRBD2
v_gene: TRBV7-8
CDR3nt: TGTGCCAGCAGCTCTACCTGGACTAGCGGGACCACCTCCTACAATGAGCAGTTCTTC
CDR3aa: CASSSTWTSGTTSYNEQFF

j_gene: TRBJ2-4
abundance: -
d_gene: -
v_gene: TRBV5-1
CDR3nt: TGCGCCAGCAGCTTGGACAGCCCCTACAAAAACATTCAGTACTTC
CDR3aa: CASSLDSPYKNIQYF

j_gene: TRBJ1-1
abundance: -
d_gene: TRBD1
v_gene: TRBV7-9
CDR3nt: TGTGCCAGCAGCTTATGGACAGGGGTTACGAACACTGAAGCTTTCTTT
CDR3aa: CASSLWTGVTNTEAFF

j_gene: TRBJ2-4
abundance: once
d_gene: TRBD1
v_gene: TRBV24-1
CDR3nt: TGTGCCACCAGTGATTCGGGACAGATAGCCAAAAACATTCAGTACTTC
CDR3aa: CATSDSGQIAKNIQYF

j_gene: TRBJ2-3
abundance: -
d_gene: -
v_gene: TRBV18
CDR3nt: TGTGCCAGCTCCGCCCGTGCGGATAGCACAGATACGCAGTATTTT
CDR3aa: CASSARADSTDTQYF

j_gene: TRBJ2-1
abundance: once
d_gene: TRBD2
v_gene: TRBV18
CDR3nt: TGTGCCAGCTCACCAAGGCGCCTAGCGGGAGGACGTGAGCAGTTCTTC
CDR3aa: CASSPRRLAGGREQFF